The rows below give T cell receptor beta chains drawn from one sample of a study of long-term antiretroviral therapy in people with HIV. TCRdb keeps only in-frame clones here, not all; method: immunoSEQ multiplex PCR. This table holds tens of thousands of clones, 90% to 95% found once. Here the sequenced sample was unsorted PBMCs, taken 3.7 years after starting antiretroviral therapy. These receptors all stem from a woman in her forties or fifties with HIV. Each CDR3 is given with its conserved first and last residue. Fields, in order: CDR3 protein, CDR3 DNA, D gene, J gene, V gene. D genes are given only for firm matches.

CDR3 protein: CSLMGMGTQDADTQYF; CDR3 DNA: TGCAGCCTGATGGGTATGGGGACACAAGACGCAGATACGCAGTATTTT; D gene: .; J gene: TRBJ2-3; V gene: TRBV29-1
CDR3 protein: CASSMRQGESPLHF; CDR3 DNA: TGTGCCAGTAGTATGAGACAGGGAGAATCACCCCTCCACTTT; D gene: TRBD1; J gene: TRBJ1-6; V gene: TRBV19
CDR3 protein: CASRKVRADTQYF; CDR3 DNA: TGTGCCAGCAGAAAAGTTAGGGCAGATACGCAGTATTTT; D gene: .; J gene: TRBJ2-3; V gene: TRBV7-9
CDR3 protein: CASSSRTGGYYEQYF; CDR3 DNA: TGCGCCAGCAGCTCCCGGACAGGGGGCTACTACGAGCAGTACTTC; D gene: TRBD1; J gene: TRBJ2-7; V gene: TRBV5-1
CDR3 protein: CASSQTSGSNSYNEQFF; CDR3 DNA: TGTGCCAGTAGTCAGACTAGCGGTTCAAACTCCTACAATGAGCAGTTCTTC; D gene: TRBD2; J gene: TRBJ2-1; V gene: TRBV19
CDR3 protein: CASGLEPPGQGADTQYF; CDR3 DNA: TGTGCTAGTGGTTTGGAGCCCCCGGGACAGGGTGCAGATACGCAGTATTTT; D gene: TRBD1; J gene: TRBJ2-3; V gene: TRBV12-5
CDR3 protein: CASSLDDNEQFF; CDR3 DNA: TGTGCCAGCAGCTTAGACGACAATGAGCAGTTCTTC; D gene: .; J gene: TRBJ2-1; V gene: TRBV7-3
CDR3 protein: CASSETRVQPQHF; CDR3 DNA: TGCGCCAGCAGTGAGACCAGGGTTCAGCCCCAGCATTTT; D gene: .; J gene: TRBJ1-5; V gene: TRBV10-2
CDR3 protein: CASSLFRGANTEAFF; CDR3 DNA: TGTGCCAGCAGTTTATTCCGGGGCGCGAACACTGAAGCTTTCTTT; D gene: .; J gene: TRBJ1-1; V gene: TRBV28
CDR3 protein: CASSSQTGVNTEAFF; CDR3 DNA: TGTGCCAGCAGCTCCCAGACAGGGGTGAACACTGAAGCTTTCTTT; D gene: TRBD1; J gene: TRBJ1-1; V gene: TRBV7-2
CDR3 protein: CASRPSGTDTQYF; CDR3 DNA: TGTGCCAGCAGACCTAGCGGCACAGATACGCAGTATTTT; D gene: .; J gene: TRBJ2-3; V gene: TRBV6-5
CDR3 protein: CASSRRAPRTGELFF; CDR3 DNA: TGTGCCAGCAGCCGCCGTGCCCCGCGGACCGGGGAGCTGTTTTTT; D gene: .; J gene: TRBJ2-2; V gene: TRBV27
CDR3 protein: CASSSRPGETQYF; CDR3 DNA: TGTGCCAGCAGCTCCCGCCCAGGGGAGACCCAGTACTTC; D gene: .; J gene: TRBJ2-5; V gene: TRBV7-9
CDR3 protein: CASSKEAVSSYEQYF; CDR3 DNA: TGTGCCAGCAGCAAAGAGGCGGTAAGCTCCTACGAGCAGTACTTC; D gene: .; J gene: TRBJ2-7; V gene: TRBV21-1